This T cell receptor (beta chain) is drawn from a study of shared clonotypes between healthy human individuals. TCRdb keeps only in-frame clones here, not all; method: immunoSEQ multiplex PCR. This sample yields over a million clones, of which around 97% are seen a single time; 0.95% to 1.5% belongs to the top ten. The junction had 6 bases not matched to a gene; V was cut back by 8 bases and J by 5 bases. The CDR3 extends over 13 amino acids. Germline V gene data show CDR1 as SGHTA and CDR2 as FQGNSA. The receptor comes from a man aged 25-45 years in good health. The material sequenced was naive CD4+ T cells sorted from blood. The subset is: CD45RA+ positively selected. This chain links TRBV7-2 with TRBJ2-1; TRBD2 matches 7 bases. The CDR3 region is CASGLVAHNEQFF. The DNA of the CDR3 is TGTGCCAGCGGACTAGTAGCACACAATGAGCAGTTCTTC. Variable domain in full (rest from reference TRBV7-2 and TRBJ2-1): GAGVSQSPSNKVTEKGKDVELRCDPISGHTALYWYRQSLGQGLEFLIYFQGNSAPDKSGLPSDRFSAERTGGSVSTLTIQRTQQEDSAVYLCASGLVAHNEQFFGPGTRLTVL.